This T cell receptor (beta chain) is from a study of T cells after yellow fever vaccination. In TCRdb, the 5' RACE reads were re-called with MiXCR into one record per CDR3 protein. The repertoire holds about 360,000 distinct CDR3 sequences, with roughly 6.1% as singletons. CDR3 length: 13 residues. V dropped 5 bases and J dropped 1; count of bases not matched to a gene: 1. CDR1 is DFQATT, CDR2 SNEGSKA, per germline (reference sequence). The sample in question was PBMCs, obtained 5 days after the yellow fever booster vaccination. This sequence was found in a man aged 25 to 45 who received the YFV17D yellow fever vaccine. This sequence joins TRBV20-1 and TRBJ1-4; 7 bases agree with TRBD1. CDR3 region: CSAQGGTNEKLFF. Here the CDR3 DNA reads TGCAGTGCTCAGGGGGGAACTAATGAAAAACTGTTTTTT.